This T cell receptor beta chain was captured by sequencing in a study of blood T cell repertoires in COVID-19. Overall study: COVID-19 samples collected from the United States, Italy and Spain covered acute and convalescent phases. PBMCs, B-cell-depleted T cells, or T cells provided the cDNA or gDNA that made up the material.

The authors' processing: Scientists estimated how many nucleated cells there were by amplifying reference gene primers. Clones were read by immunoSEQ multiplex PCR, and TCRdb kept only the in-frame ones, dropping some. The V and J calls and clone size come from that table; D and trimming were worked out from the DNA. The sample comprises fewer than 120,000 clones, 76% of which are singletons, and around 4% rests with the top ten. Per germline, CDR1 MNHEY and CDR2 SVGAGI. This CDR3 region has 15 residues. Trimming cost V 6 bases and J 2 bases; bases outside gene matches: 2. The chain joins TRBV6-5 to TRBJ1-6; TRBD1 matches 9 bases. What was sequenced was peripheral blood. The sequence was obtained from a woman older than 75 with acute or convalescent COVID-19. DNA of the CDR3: TGTGCCAGCAGGGGACAGGGCGCCTATAATTCACCCCTCCACTTT. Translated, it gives CASRGQGAYNSPLHF.